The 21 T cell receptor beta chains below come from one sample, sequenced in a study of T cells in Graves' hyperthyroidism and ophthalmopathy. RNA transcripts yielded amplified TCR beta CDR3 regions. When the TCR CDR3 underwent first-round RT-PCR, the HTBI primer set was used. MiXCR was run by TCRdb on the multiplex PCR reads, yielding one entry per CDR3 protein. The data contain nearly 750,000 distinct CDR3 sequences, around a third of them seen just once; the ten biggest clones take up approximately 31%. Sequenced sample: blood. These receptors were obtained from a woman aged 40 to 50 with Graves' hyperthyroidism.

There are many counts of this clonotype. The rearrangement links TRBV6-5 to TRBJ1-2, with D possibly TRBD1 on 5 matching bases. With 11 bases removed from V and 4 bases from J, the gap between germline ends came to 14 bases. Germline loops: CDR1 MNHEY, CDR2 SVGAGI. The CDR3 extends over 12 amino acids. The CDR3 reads CASGAGTYGYTF. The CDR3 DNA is TGTGCCTCCGGGGCCGGGACCTATGGCTACACCTTC.

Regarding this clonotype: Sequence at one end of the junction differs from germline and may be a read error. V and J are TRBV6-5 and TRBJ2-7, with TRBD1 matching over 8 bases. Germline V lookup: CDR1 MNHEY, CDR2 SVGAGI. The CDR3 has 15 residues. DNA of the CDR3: TGTGCCAGCAGTTTAGGACAGGGACTGTCCTACGTGCAGTACTTC. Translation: CASSLGQGLSYVQYF.

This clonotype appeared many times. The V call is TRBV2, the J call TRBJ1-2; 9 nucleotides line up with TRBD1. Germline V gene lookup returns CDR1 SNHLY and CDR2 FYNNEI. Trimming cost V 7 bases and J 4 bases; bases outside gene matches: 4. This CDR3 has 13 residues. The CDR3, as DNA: TGTGCCAGCACTGGGGGACAGGGCTATGGCTACACCTTC. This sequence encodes CASTGGQGYGYTF.

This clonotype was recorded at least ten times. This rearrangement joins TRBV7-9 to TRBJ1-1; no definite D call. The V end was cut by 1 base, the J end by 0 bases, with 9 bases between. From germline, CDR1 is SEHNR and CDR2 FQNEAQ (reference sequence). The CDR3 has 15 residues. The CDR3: CASSLGGRMNTEAFF. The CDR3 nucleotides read TGTGCCAGCAGCTTAGGCGGCAGAATGAACACTGAAGCTTTCTTT.

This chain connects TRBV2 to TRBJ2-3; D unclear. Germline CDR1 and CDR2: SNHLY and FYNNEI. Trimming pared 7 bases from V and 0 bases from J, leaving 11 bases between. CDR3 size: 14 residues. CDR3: CASKKALSTDTQYF. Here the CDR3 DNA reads TGTGCCAGCAAAAAAGCGCTGAGCACAGATACGCAGTATTTT.

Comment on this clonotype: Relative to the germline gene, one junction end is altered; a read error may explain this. The CDR3 protein is CASSQLSGMGETQYF. The CDR3 DNA is TGCGCCAGCAGCCAGCTTAGCGGGATGGGAGAGACCCAGTACTTC. This chain joins TRBV7-9 and TRBJ2-5; 8 bases match TRBD2. The CDR3 sequence is 15 residues long. The V gene's germline CDR1 is SEHNR and CDR2 FQNEAQ (reference sequence).

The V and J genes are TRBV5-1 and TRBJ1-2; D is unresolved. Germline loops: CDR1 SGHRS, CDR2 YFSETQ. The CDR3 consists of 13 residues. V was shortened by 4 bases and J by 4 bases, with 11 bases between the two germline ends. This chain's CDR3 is CASSRLQSYGYTF. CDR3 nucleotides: TGCGCCAGCAGCCGACTCCAGAGCTATGGCTACACCTTC.

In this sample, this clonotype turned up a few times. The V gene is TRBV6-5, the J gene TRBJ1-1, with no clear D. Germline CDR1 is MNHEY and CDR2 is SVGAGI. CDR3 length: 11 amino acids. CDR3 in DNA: TGTGCTACTCTAGGAAACACTGAAGCTTTCTTT. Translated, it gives CATLGNTEAFF.

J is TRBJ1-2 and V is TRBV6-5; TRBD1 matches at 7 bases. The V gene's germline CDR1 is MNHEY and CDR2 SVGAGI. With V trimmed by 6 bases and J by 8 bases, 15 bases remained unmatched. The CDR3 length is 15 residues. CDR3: CASSSRDSPFEGYTF. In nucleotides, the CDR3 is TGTGCCAGCAGCTCAAGGGACAGCCCCTTCGAGGGCTACACCTTC.

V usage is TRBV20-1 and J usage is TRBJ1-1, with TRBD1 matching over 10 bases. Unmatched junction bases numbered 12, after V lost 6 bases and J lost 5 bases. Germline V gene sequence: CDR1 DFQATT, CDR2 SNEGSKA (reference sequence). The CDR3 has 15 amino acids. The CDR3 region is CSAPTGGVYRTEAFF. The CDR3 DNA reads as TGCAGTGCCCCGACAGGGGGCGTCTATAGGACTGAAGCTTTCTTT.

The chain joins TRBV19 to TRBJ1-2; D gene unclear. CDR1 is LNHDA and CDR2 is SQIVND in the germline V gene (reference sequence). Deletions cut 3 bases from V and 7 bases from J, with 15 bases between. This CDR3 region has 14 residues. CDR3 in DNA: TGTGCCAGTAGTATGCGGAACAGTGTAGGTGGCTACACCTTC. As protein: CASSMRNSVGGYTF.

The CDR3 is CASTDRSSGNTIYF. CDR3 coding DNA: TGTGCCAGCACCGACAGAAGCTCTGGAAACACCATATATTTT. This chain joins TRBV7-2 and TRBJ1-3; maybe TRBD1 (5 bases). The V end lost 7 bases, the J end lost 0 bases, and 10 bases lay between the germline ends. The CDR3 is 14 amino acids. Germline V gene sequence: CDR1 SGHTA, CDR2 FQGNSA.

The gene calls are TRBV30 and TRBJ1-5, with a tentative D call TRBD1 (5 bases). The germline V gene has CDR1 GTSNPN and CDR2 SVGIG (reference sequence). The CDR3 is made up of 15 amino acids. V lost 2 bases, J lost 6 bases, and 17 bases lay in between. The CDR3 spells CAWSSPGVFRQPQHF. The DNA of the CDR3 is TGTGCCTGGAGTTCCCCGGGGGTGTTTCGTCAGCCCCAGCATTTT.

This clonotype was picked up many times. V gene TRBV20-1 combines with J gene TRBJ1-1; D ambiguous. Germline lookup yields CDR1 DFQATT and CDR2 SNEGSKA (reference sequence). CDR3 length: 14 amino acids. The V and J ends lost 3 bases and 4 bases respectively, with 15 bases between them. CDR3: CSASFRGGSTEAFF. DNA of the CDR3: TGCAGTGCTAGTTTTCGGGGAGGGAGCACTGAAGCTTTCTTT.

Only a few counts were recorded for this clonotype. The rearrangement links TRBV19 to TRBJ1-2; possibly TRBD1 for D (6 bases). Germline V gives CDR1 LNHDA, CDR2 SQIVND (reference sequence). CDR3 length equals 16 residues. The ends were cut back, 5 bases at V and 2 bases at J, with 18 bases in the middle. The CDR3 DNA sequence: TGTGCCAGTAGTGCGAGACCGGGACACACCAACTATGGCTACACCTTC. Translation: CASSARPGHTNYGYTF.

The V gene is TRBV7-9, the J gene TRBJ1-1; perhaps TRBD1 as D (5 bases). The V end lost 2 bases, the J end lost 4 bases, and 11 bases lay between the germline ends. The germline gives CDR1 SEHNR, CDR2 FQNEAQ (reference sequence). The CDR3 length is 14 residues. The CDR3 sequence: CASSLSLGATEAFF. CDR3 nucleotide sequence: TGTGCCAGCAGCTTAAGTTTAGGGGCCACTGAAGCTTTCTTT.

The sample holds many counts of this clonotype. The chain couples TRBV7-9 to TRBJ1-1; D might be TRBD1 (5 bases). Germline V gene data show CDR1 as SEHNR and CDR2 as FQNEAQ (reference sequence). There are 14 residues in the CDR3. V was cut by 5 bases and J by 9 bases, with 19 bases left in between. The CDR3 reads CASSPFSGAAKAFF. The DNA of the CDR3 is TGTGCCAGCAGCCCGTTTAGTGGGGCAGCAAAAGCTTTCTTT. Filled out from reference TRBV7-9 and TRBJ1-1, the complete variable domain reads DTGVSQNPRHKITKRGQNVTFRCDPISEHNRLYWYRQTLGQGPEFLTYFQNEAQLEKSRLLSDRFSAERPKGSFSTLEIQRTEQGDSAMYLCASSPFSGAAKAFFGQGTRLTVV.

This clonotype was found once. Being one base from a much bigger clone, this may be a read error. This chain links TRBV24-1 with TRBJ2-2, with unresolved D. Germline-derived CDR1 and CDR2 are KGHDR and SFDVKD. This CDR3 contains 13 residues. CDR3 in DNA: TGTGCCAGCAGTTTTGAGAACACCGGGGAGCTGTTTTTT. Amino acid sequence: CASSFENTGELFF.

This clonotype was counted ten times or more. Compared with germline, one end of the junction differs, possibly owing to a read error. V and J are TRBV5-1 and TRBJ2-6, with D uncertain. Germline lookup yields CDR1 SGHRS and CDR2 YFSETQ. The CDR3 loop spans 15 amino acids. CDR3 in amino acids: CASRLGAGGANVLTF. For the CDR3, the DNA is TGCGCCAGCAGGTTGGGTGCAGGTGGGGCCAACGTCCTGACTTTC. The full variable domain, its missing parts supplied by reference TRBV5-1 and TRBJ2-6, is KAGVTQTPRYLIKTRGQQVTLSCSPISGHRSVSWYQQTPGQGLQFLFEYFSETQRNKGNFPGRFSGRQFSNSRSEMNVSTLELGDSALYLCASRLGAGGANVLTFGAGSRLTVL.

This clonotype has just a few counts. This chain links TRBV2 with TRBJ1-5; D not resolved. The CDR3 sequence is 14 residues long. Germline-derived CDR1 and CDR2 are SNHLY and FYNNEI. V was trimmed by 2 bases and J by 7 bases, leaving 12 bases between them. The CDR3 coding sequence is TGTGCCAGCAGTGAACTTTTGGTCCACCAGCCCCAGCATTTT. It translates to CASSELLVHQPQHF.

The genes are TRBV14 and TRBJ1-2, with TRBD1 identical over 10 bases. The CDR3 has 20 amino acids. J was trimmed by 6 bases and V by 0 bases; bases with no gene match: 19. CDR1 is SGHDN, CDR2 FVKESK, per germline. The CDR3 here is CASSQDGTGDFLLIWDGYTF. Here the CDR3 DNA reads TGTGCCAGCAGCCAAGATGGGACAGGGGATTTCTTACTGATTTGGGATGGCTACACCTTC.